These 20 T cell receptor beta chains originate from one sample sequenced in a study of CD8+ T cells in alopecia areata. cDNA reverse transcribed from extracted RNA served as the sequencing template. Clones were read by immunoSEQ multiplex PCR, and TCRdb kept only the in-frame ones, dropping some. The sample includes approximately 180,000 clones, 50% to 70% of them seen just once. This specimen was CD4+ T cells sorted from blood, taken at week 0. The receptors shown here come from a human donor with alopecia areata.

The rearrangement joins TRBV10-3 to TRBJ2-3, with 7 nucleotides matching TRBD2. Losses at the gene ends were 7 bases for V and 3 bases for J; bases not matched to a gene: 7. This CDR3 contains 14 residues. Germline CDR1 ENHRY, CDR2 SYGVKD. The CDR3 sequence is CAINGAGRTDTQYF. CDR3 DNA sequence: TGTGCCATCAACGGAGCGGGGAGAACAGATACGCAGTATTTT.

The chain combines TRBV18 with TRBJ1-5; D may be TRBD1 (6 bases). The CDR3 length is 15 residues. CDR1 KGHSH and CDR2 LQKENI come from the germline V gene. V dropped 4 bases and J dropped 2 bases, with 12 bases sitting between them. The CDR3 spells CASSLKGDGNQPQHF. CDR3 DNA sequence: TGTGCCAGCTCACTTAAGGGGGACGGCAATCAGCCCCAGCATTTT. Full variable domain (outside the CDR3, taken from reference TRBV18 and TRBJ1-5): NAGVMQNPRHLVRRRGQEARLRCSPMKGHSHVYWYRQLPEEGLKFMVYLQKENIIDESGMPKERFSAEFPKEGPSILRIQQVVRGDSAAYFCASSLKGDGNQPQHFGDGTRLSIL.

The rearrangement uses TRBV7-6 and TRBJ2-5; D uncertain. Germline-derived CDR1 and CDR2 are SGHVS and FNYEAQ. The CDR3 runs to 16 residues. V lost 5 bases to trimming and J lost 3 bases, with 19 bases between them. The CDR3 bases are TGTGCCAGCAGCCCCCCAGGTCGTCGGACCGAAGAGACCCAGTACTTC. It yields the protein CASSPPGRRTEETQYF.

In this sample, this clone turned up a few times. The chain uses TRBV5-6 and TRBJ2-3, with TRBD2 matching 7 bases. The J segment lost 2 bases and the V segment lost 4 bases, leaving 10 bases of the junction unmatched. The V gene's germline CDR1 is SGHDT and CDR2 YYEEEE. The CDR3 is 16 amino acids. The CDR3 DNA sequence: TGTGCCAGCAGCCCCCTTGCTAGCGGTTACACAGATACGCAGTATTTT. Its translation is CASSPLASGYTDTQYF. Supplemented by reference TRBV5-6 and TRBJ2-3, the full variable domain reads DAGVTQSPTHLIKTRGQQVTLRCSPKSGHDTVSWYQQALGQGPQFIFQYYEEEERQRGNFPDRFSGHQFPNYSSELNVNALLLGDSALYLCASSPLASGYTDTQYFGPGTRLTVL.

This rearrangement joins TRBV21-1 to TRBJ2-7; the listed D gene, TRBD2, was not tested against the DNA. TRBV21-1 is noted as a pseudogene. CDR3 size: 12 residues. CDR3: CASSPRAYEQYF. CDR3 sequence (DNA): TGTGCCAGCAGCCCGAGGGCCTACGAGCAGTACTTC.

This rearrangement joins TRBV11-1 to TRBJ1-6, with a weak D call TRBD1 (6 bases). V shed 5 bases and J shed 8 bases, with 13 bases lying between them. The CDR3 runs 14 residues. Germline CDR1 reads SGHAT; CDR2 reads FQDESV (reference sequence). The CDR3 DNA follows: TGTGCCAGCAGCGTCACAGGGAACGATTCACCCCTCCACTTT. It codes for CASSVTGNDSPLHF.

This chain's CDR3 is CASRTGANTQYF. CDR3 bases: TGTGCCAGCAGAACCGGGGCAAATACGCAGTATTTT. V gene TRBV5-6 combines with J gene TRBJ2-3; D is possibly TRBD1 or TRBD2 (5 bases each). This CDR3 region has 12 residues. Trimming pared 5 bases from V and 7 bases from J, leaving 11 bases between. Germline V gene data show CDR1 as SGHDT and CDR2 as YYEEEE.

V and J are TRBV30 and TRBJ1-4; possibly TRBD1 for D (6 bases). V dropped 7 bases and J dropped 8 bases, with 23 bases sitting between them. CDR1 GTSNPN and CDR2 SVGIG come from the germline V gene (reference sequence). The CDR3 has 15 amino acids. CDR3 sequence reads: CAYTRITGHQEKLFF. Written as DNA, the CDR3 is TGTGCCTACACACGAATAACGGGACATCAGGAAAAACTGTTTTTT.

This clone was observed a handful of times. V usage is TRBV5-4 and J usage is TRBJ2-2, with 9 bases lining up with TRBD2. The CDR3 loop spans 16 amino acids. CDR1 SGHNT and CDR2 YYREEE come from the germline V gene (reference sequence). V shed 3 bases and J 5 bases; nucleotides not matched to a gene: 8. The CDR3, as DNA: TGTGCCAGCAGCTCCCCAGCGGGGGGAGGGACCGGGGAGCTGTTTTTT. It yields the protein CASSSPAGGGTGELFF.

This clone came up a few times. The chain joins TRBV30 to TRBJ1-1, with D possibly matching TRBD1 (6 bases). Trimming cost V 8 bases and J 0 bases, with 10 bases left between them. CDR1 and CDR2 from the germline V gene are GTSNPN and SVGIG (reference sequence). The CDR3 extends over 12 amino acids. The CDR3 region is CALDSMNTEAFF. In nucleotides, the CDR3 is TGTGCCCTGGACAGCATGAACACTGAAGCTTTCTTT.

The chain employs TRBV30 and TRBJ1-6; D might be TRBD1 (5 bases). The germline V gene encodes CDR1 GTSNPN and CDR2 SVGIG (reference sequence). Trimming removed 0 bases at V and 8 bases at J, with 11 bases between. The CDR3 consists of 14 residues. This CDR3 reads CAWSVSRVYSPLHF. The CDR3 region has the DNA TGTGCCTGGAGTGTCTCCAGGGTCTATTCACCCCTCCACTTT.

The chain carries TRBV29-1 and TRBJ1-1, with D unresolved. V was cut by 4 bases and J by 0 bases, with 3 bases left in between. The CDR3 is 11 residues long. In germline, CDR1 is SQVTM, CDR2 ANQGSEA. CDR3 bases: TGCAGCGTTGGTATGAACACTGAAGCTTTCTTT. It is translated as CSVGMNTEAFF.

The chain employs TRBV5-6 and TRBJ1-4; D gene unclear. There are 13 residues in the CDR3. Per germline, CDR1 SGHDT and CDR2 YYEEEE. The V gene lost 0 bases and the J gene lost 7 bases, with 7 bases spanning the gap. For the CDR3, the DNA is TGTGCCAGCAGCTTGGGCCCGTTTGAAAAACTGTTTTTT. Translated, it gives CASSLGPFEKLFF. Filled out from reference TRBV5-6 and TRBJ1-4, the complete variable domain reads DAGVTQSPTHLIKTRGQQVTLRCSPKSGHDTVSWYQQALGQGPQFIFQYYEEEERQRGNFPDRFSGHQFPNYSSELNVNALLLGDSALYLCASSLGPFEKLFFGSGTQLSVL.

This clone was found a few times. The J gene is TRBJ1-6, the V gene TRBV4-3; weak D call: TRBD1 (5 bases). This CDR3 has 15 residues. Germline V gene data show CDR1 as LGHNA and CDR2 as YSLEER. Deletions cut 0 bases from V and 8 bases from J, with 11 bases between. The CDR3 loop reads CASSQEGPGDSPLHF. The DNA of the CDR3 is TGCGCCAGCAGCCAAGAGGGACCTGGGGATTCACCCCTCCACTTT.

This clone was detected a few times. CDR3 region: CASRPRPNTDTQYF. CDR3 coding DNA: TGTGCCAGCAGACCGAGACCCAACACAGATACGCAGTATTTT. The chain is built from TRBV5-4 and TRBJ2-3, with no clear D. The CDR3 consists of 14 residues. Germline V gene sequence: CDR1 SGHNT, CDR2 YYREEE (reference sequence). V was pared by 5 bases and J by 2 bases, with 12 bases between. The complete variable domain, with remaining parts taken from reference TRBV5-4 and TRBJ2-3, reads ETGVTQSPTHLIKTRGQQVTLRCSSQSGHNTVSWYQQALGQGPQFIFQYYREEENGRGNFPPRFSGLQFPNYSSELNVNALELDDSALYLCASRPRPNTDTQYFGPGTRLTVL.

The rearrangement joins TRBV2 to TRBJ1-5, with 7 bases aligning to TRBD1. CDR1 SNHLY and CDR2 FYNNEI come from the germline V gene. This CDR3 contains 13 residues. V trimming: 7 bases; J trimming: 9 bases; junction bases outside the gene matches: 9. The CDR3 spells CASNPTGTRPQHF. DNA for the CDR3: TGTGCCAGCAACCCGACAGGGACTCGGCCCCAGCATTTT.

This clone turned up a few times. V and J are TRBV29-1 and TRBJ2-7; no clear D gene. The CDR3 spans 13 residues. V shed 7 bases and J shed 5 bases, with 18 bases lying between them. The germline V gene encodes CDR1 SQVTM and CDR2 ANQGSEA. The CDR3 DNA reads TGCAGCGCCATGGCCGGGTCGTTGGACGAGCAGTACTTC. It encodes CSAMAGSLDEQYF.

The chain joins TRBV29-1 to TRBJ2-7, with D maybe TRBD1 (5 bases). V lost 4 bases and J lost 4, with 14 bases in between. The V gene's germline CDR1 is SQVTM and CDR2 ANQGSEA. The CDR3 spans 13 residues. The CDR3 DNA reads TGCAGCGTTGTAACAGGCGCCTATTACGAGCAGTACTTC. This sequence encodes CSVVTGAYYEQYF.

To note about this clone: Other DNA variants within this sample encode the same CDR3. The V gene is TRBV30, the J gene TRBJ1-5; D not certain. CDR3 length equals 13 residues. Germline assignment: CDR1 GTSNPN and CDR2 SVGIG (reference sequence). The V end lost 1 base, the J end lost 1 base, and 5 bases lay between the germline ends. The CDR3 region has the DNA TGTGCCTGGAGTGGGGGAAGCAATCAGCCCCAGCATTTT. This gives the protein CAWSGGSNQPQHF.

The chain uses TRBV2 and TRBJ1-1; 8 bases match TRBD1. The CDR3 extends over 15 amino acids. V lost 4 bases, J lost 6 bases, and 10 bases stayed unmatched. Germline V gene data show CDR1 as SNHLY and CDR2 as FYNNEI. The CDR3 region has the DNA TGTGCCAGCAGTGGTACAGGGGGGCGCGTAGCTGAAGCTTTCTTT. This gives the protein CASSGTGGRVAEAFF.